Shown below are 9 T cell receptor beta chains from a single sample sequenced in a study of T cell responses to AZD1222 COVID-19 vaccine. The data were produced by immunoSEQ multiplex PCR, yet TCRdb's version contains in-frame clones alone and is incomplete. The repertoire holds 150,000 to 200,000 clones, with about nine tenths as singletons. Material: peripheral blood, obtained on day 0 of AZD1222 vaccination. The receptors were gathered from an adult in good health.

J is TRBJ2-7 and V is TRBV3-1 (or the pseudogene TRBV3-2), with unresolved D. Germline CDR1 and CDR2: LGHDT and YNNKEL (reference sequence). This CDR3 comprises 17 residues. V was clipped by 3 bases and J by 0 bases, with 18 bases between them. The DNA for the CDR3 is TGTGCCAGCAGCCACCGGCATATGAGCGACCGCTCCTACGAGCAGTACTTC. Translating it yields CASSHRHMSDRSYEQYF.

The rearrangement joins TRBV7-8 to TRBJ1-5; no clear D gene. The CDR3 totals 12 residues. Germline V CDR1 and CDR2: SGHVS, FQNEAQ. V was clipped by 5 bases and J by 7 bases, with 9 bases between them. The CDR3 sequence: CASSPAGQPQHF. The CDR3 DNA reads TGTGCCAGCAGCCCCGCGGGGCAGCCCCAGCATTTT.

The chain is built from TRBV11-2 and TRBJ1-1; D gene unclear. CDR1 SGHAT and CDR2 FQNNGV come from the germline V gene. The CDR3 runs to 12 residues. Trimming cost V 5 bases and J 7 bases, with 11 bases left between them. As DNA, the CDR3 is TGTGCCAGCAGCCCCCAAGGGCTTGAAGCTTTCTTT. Translating it yields CASSPQGLEAFF.

The V gene is TRBV6-1, the J gene TRBJ1-4; no definite D call. The CDR3 extends over 14 amino acids. V was cut by 3 bases and J by 8 bases, with 13 bases left in between. Per the germline V gene, CDR1 is MNHNS and CDR2 is SASEGT. CDR3 nucleotide sequence: TGTGCCAGCAGTGATTCGGGAGTTGGCGAAAAACTGTTTTTT. It is translated as CASSDSGVGEKLFF.

This clone came up a few times. This chain links TRBV10-3 with TRBJ1-1; D is ambiguous. V was cut by 2 bases and J by 7 bases, with 11 bases left in between. This CDR3 is built from 13 residues. Germline V gene lookup returns CDR1 ENHRY and CDR2 SYGVKD. The CDR3 is CAISEEDRDEAFF. As DNA, the CDR3 is TGTGCCATCAGTGAGGAGGACCGGGATGAAGCTTTCTTT.

Only one count was recorded for this clone. This chain links TRBV6-5 with TRBJ2-3; a weak D match, TRBD2 (7 bases). The CDR3 spans 15 residues. V lost 2 bases, J lost 5 bases, and 14 bases lay in between. The germline CDR1 and CDR2 sequences are MNHEY and SVGAGI. This chain's CDR3 is CASSYGAGAIDTQYF. The CDR3 region has the DNA TGTGCCAGCAGTTACGGGGCGGGGGCGATAGATACGCAGTATTTT.

The chain carries TRBV28 and TRBJ2-2, with D unresolved. The CDR3 is made up of 14 amino acids. The V and J ends lost 5 bases and 7 bases respectively, with 14 bases between them. The V gene's germline CDR1 is MDHEN and CDR2 SYDVKM. DNA of the CDR3: TGTGCCAGCAGTCCCCGTTTTACGGACGGGGAGCTGTTTTTT. It encodes CASSPRFTDGELFF.

CDR3 sequence reads: CASSSGGRPQHF. The CDR3 DNA reads as TGTGCCAGCAGTTCCGGCGGCCGGCCCCAGCATTTT. This chain connects TRBV12-3 or TRBV12-4 to TRBJ1-5; D is unclear. The CDR3 is made up of 12 amino acids. The ends were cut back, 4 bases at V and 9 bases at J, with 10 bases in the middle.

The gene calls are TRBV28 and TRBJ1-5; 9 nucleotides align to TRBD1. Germline CDR1 MDHEN, CDR2 SYDVKM. V dropped 5 bases and J dropped 2; count of bases not matched to a gene: 4. CDR3 length equals 15 residues. The CDR3 DNA sequence: TGTGCCAGCAGTAGCTGGACAGGGGGCAATCAGCCCCAGCATTTT. Its translation: CASSSWTGGNQPQHF. Full variable domain (outside the CDR3, taken from reference TRBV28 and TRBJ1-5): DVKVTQSSRYLVKRTGEKVFLECVQDMDHENMFWYRQDPGLGLRLIYFSYDVKMKEKGDIPEGYSVSREKKERFSLILESASTNQTSMYLCASSSWTGGNQPQHFGDGTRLSIL.